Listed below are T cell receptor beta chains from one sample, sequenced in a study of blood T cell repertoires in COVID-19. Assay: immunoSEQ multiplex PCR; the TCRdb copy retains only in-frame clones and omits some. The sample holds approximately 84,000 clones, almost 80% seen once. The material sequenced was peripheral blood. These receptors all come from a human donor in a cohort sampled during active COVID-19. Each CDR3 is given without its conserved first and last residue. The order of the fields is V gene, clone size, J gene, CDR3 protein. Clone size appears in some rows only: once, few, many, or a class for an expanded clone.

>TRBV18|-|TRBJ1-5
ASSHDGANQPQH
>TRBV30|-|TRBJ2-7
AWTLDSVAYEQY
>TRBV4-1|-|TRBJ1-5
ASSQGASRINQPQH
>TRBV15|once|TRBJ2-1
ATSRRTSGHNEQF
>TRBV2|-|TRBJ1-2
ASRIQGLEGYT
>TRBV9|-|TRBJ2-5
ASSPLASGTGTQY
>TRBV30|-|TRBJ1-1
ASWTGMNTEAF
>TRBV10-1|-|TRBJ2-7
ASSESQGSGVPGEQY
>TRBV5-4|-|TRBJ1-4
ASTRDRVNEKLF
>TRBV6-5|-|TRBJ2-6
ASSYPGAGANVLT
>TRBV4-1|-|TRBJ1-1
ASSSLGKGAPEAF
>TRBV7-9|-|TRBJ1-1
ASSLEGAGTKAF
>TRBV5-4|-|TRBJ1-1
ASRPVSGEGEAF
>TRBV7-9|-|TRBJ1-2
ASSPSQRRYGYT
>TRBV5-1|-|TRBJ1-6
ASSLAAGVNSPLH
>TRBV4-1|-|TRBJ2-3
ASSPVVLAGGQNTQY
>TRBV24-1|-|TRBJ2-5
ATKFRGGETQY
>TRBV4-2|-|TRBJ2-6
ASSQGQSGANVLT
>TRBV11-2|-|TRBJ2-7
ASSSYSPRSEQY
>TRBV6-2/TRBV6-3|-|TRBJ2-7
ASSYLAGAAEQY
>TRBV5-4|-|TRBJ2-1
ASSSGQTYNEQF
>TRBV10-3|-|TRBJ2-5
ATRDRVGETQY
>TRBV2|few|TRBJ2-2
ASKGQYTTGELF
>TRBV5-1|-|TRBJ2-1
ASSSDSYNEQF
>TRBV5-4|-|TRBJ2-7
ASSAGGYEQY
>TRBV2|few|TRBJ1-4
ASSGEAVEKLF
>TRBV2|once|TRBJ2-7
ASSESGTPNEQY
>TRBV5-1|once|TRBJ2-2
ASSPRGNTGELF
>TRBV5-5|-|TRBJ2-1
ASSPSSVDSSYNEQF
>TRBV13|-|TRBJ1-4
ASSPGRQGRKKLF
>TRBV5-5|-|TRBJ1-3
ASSVTGGTGNTIY
>TRBV25-1|once|TRBJ2-7
AKDMSSYEQY
>TRBV20-1|-|TRBJ1-2
SGDRAGGYT
>TRBV15|once|TRBJ1-2
ATSRDPGQDPYGYT
>TRBV2|-|TRBJ1-1
ASRIRQVTEAF
>TRBV5-1|few|TRBJ1-2
ASSLDWQGDGYT
>TRBV7-9|-|TRBJ1-6
ASSLDPSTGRNSPLH
>TRBV5-1|-|TRBJ2-3
ASSFTSGRGTDTQY
>TRBV6-5|-|TRBJ1-2
ASSYSQGPYYGYT
>TRBV7-8|-|TRBJ2-1
ASSLRPGVPYNEQF
>TRBV18|-|TRBJ1-1
ASSPGAATEAF
>TRBV19|-|TRBJ1-5
ASRDYSNQPQH
>TRBV7-9|-|TRBJ1-1
ASSPGTSPMNTEAF
>TRBV24-1|-|TRBJ2-1
ATQARAYNEQF
>TRBV18|-|TRBJ2-3
ASSPIEVWSTQY